This T cell receptor beta chain was observed in a study of vaccination and CD4 T cells after COVID-19. Study-wide context: Four females and six males made up the convalescents, with two Hispanic. For each participant, vaccination comprised two doses of either the BNT162b2 or the mRNA-1273 vaccine.

A single record per CDR3 protein comes from TCRdb applying MiXCR to the PCR reads. This table has about 31,000 distinct CDR3 sequences, around 49% appearing once. The time point: late sampling 161 to 241 days after vaccination in three convalescent patients. Regarding this clonotype: Its antigen is unknown.

Whole-study results and caveats: Spike mono-reactivity was shown by 304 of 307 vaccine-specific clones in convalescent patients. A relatively small number of convalescent patients were studied, and no early post-infection timepoints were included.

The CDR3 loop spans 16 amino acids. Germline lookup yields CDR1 SGHTA and CDR2 FQGTGA. V shed 0 bases and J 5 bases; nucleotides not matched to a gene: 4. The specimen comprised CD4+ T cells from blood, sampled about 7 months after SARS-CoV-2 vaccination. V is TRBV7-3 and J is TRBJ2-2; TRBD2 matches at 9 bases. The TCR comes from a human donor who had recovered from COVID-19. CDR3 coding DNA: TGTGCCAGCAGCTTAACGGGCGGGAGGGGGACCGGGGAGCTGTTTTTT. Its translation is CASSLTGGRGTGELFF.